A single sample is the source of the 25 T cell receptor beta chains below, sequenced in a study of CXCR3-negative and CXCR3-positive naive CD8 T cells. In preparing the TRB cDNA libraries, 5' RACE with UMI labels was used. TCRdb re-called the 5' RACE reads and shows each CDR3 protein once, DNA omitted. The sample features about 120,000 distinct CDR3 sequences, with about 0.3% in its top ten. What was sequenced was naive CXCR3- CD8+ T cells from blood. As to subset: CD45RO-CCR7+CD27+CD95- naive CD8+ T cells lacking CXCR3 (TNR3-). The source of these receptors is a human donor in good health. Some clones in this sample may be carry-over from other donors' samples.

This chain joins TRBV29-1 and TRBJ1-1; the TCRdb D gene call, TRBD1, has no DNA to confirm it. The CDR3 contains 14 residues. CDR1 and CDR2 from the germline V gene are SQVTM and ANQGSEA. This CDR3 is CSVGLVNRDTEAFF. The whole variable domain, filled in from reference TRBV29-1 and TRBJ1-1, reads SAVISQKPSRDICQRGTSLTIQCQVDSQVTMMFWYRQQPGQSLTLIATANQGSEATYESGFVIDKFPISRPNLTFSTLTVSNMSPEDSSIYLCSVGLVNRDTEAFFGQGTRLTVV.

The J gene is TRBJ1-5, the V gene TRBV4-3; TCRdb returns TRBD1, unconfirmable since there is no DNA. The germline V gene has CDR1 LGHNA and CDR2 YSLEER. The CDR3 consists of 15 residues. CDR3 sequence reads: CASSQGPQGGQPQHF.

The V call is TRBV10-1, the J call TRBJ2-1; TCRdb reports TRBD1, a call that lacks DNA to check it against. This CDR3 contains 17 residues. The V gene's germline CDR1 is WNHNN and CDR2 SYGVQD (reference sequence). The CDR3 here is CASSESTWGGGYNEQFF.

The chain couples TRBV21-1 to TRBJ2-7; TCRdb's D call of TRBD2 is untestable without DNA. TRBV21-1 has pseudogene status. The CDR3 extends over 17 amino acids. CDR3 region: CASSKCGGSAHHGEQYF.

The V gene is TRBV6-2 or TRBV6-3, the J gene TRBJ2-1; TCRdb designates TRBD1, a call that cannot be tested without DNA. This CDR3 has 13 residues. Germline CDR1 MNHEY, CDR2 SVGEGT. CDR3 loop: CASSYGMGHEQFF.

CDR3: CASSMDRPHTYEQYF. V gene TRBV7-6 combines with J gene TRBJ2-7; TCRdb picks TRBD1, but there is no DNA to check that call. The germline V gene encodes CDR1 SGHVS and CDR2 FNYEAQ. This CDR3 comprises 15 residues.

The V call is TRBV6-2 or TRBV6-3, the J call TRBJ2-7; TCRdb's D gene call, TRBD1, goes unchecked for lack of DNA. From germline, CDR1 is MNHEY and CDR2 SVGEGT. This CDR3 has 14 residues. The CDR3 loop reads CASSTGTGRHEQYF.

This chain links TRBV19 with TRBJ2-2; TCRdb's D gene call, TRBD1, goes unchecked for lack of DNA. Germline CDR1 LNHDA, CDR2 SQIVND (reference sequence). This CDR3 is built from 13 residues. This CDR3 is CASSITPGGELFF.

V and J are TRBV11-1 and TRBJ2-1. CDR3 length: 14 amino acids. CDR1 and CDR2 (germline): SGHAT, FQDESV (reference sequence). This chain's CDR3 is CASSFGGSYNEQFF. Full variable domain (rest looked up from reference TRBV11-1 and TRBJ2-1): EAEVAQSPRYKITEKSQAVAFWCDPISGHATLYWYRQILGQGPELLVQFQDESVVDDSQLPKDRFSAERLKGVDSTLKIQPAELGDSAMYLCASSFGGSYNEQFFGPGTRLTVL.

The rearrangement links TRBV6-2 or TRBV6-3 to TRBJ2-2. Germline CDR1 is MNHEY and CDR2 is SVGEGT. The CDR3 has 14 residues. The CDR3 sequence is CASSYSIGTGELFF.

J is TRBJ2-1 and V is TRBV28; TCRdb returns TRBD2, unconfirmable since there is no DNA. Germline CDR1 MDHEN, CDR2 SYDVKM. The CDR3 sequence is 18 residues long. The CDR3 loop reads CASSLFRTSGGPHNEQFF.

This chain links TRBV28 with TRBJ2-3. Germline CDR1 and CDR2: MDHEN and SYDVKM. The CDR3 runs 16 residues. This chain's CDR3 is CASSLLAGKSTDTQYF. Variable domain in full (rest from reference TRBV28 and TRBJ2-3): DVKVTQSSRYLVKRTGEKVFLECVQDMDHENMFWYRQDPGLGLRLIYFSYDVKMKEKGDIPEGYSVSREKKERFSLILESASTNQTSMYLCASSLLAGKSTDTQYFGPGTRLTVL.

The V gene is TRBV9, the J gene TRBJ2-1; no DNA is available, so the TRBD1 call from TCRdb remains unchecked. CDR1 SGDLS and CDR2 YYNGEE come from the germline V gene. The CDR3 runs 14 residues. CDR3 amino acids: CASSMGPQGNEQFF.

The chain joins TRBV29-1 to TRBJ2-7. CDR3 length: 13 residues. Per the germline V gene, CDR1 is SQVTM and CDR2 is ANQGSEA. CDR3: CSVEDRQSYEQYF.

V gene TRBV5-4 combines with J gene TRBJ1-1; no DNA is available, so the TRBD1 call from TCRdb remains unchecked. Germline V CDR1 and CDR2: SGHNT, YYREEE (reference sequence). The CDR3 contains 13 residues. The CDR3: CASSPVTGSEAFF.

The chain carries TRBV10-3 and TRBJ2-3. The germline V gene encodes CDR1 ENHRY and CDR2 SYGVKD. The CDR3 runs to 11 residues. The CDR3 spells CAISEGDTQYF.

This rearrangement joins TRBV7-6 to TRBJ2-1; the TRBD2 assignment by TCRdb is unverifiable without DNA. The CDR3 totals 17 residues. Per germline, CDR1 SGHVS and CDR2 FNYEAQ. The chain's CDR3 is CASSLGSGGAYHNEQFF.

The chain joins TRBV10-3 to TRBJ2-5; without DNA, the TCRdb call of TRBD1 cannot be checked. The CDR3 extends over 12 amino acids. The germline gives CDR1 ENHRY, CDR2 SYGVKD. CDR3 in amino acids: CATRGEQETQYF.

The chain joins TRBV10-3 to TRBJ2-7; TCRdb calls TRBD1, which cannot be checked without DNA. The CDR3 runs to 17 residues. The germline V gene has CDR1 ENHRY and CDR2 SYGVKD. CDR3 region: CAISGKTTGAEYYEQYF.

The rearrangement uses TRBV7-9 and TRBJ2-1; there is no DNA to check the TCRdb D call of TRBD2. This CDR3 comprises 16 residues. Looked up from germline, CDR1 is SEHNR and CDR2 is FQNEAQ (reference sequence). The CDR3 loop reads CASSLGGLPSYNEQFF.

The genes are TRBV6-2 or TRBV6-3 and TRBJ1-2; TCRdb proposes TRBD1, but this gene call is untestable without DNA. CDR3 length: 15 amino acids. Germline assignment: CDR1 MNHEY and CDR2 SVGEGT. CDR3 region: CASSYGGQGESGYTF.

This chain connects TRBV7-2 to TRBJ1-1. The CDR3 totals 14 residues. Per germline, CDR1 SGHTA and CDR2 FQGNSA. CDR3 loop: CASSLLGLHTEAFF.

CDR3 amino acids: CASNRLAGALGELFF. This sequence joins TRBV5-6 and TRBJ2-2; TCRdb indicates TRBD2, and absent DNA this call remains unverified. This CDR3 has 15 amino acids. CDR1 and CDR2 (germline): SGHDT, YYEEEE.

The J gene is TRBJ2-5, the V gene TRBV4-1; TCRdb indicates TRBD2, and absent DNA this call remains unverified. The CDR3 covers 18 residues. Germline V gene sequence: CDR1 MGHRA, CDR2 YSYEKL. The CDR3 loop reads CASSQDGAGGGFQETQYF.

The V gene is TRBV10-1, the J gene TRBJ2-4; TCRdb's assignment of TRBD1 cannot be checked, as there is no DNA. CDR3 size: 15 residues. The germline gives CDR1 WNHNN, CDR2 SYGVQD (reference sequence). The CDR3 here is CASSAQQGPKNIQYF.